These 10 T cell receptor beta chains came from one sample sequenced in a study of T cells in Graves' hyperthyroidism and ophthalmopathy. Researchers took RNA transcripts and amplified the TCR beta CDR3 regions from them. A set of HTBI primers served as the primers for a first-round RT-PCR of the TCR CDR3. TCRdb ran MiXCR on the multiplex PCR reads and lists one entry per CDR3 protein. There are roughly 170,000 distinct CDR3 sequences in the sample; 15% to 20% occur only once, and approximately 28% lies in the top ten. What was sequenced was blood. Every receptor here comes from a woman aged 45-65 years with Graves' hyperthyroidism.

The sample holds many counts of this clonotype. V gene TRBV5-5 combines with J gene TRBJ1-3; 9 bases match TRBD1. CDR1 is SGHKS, CDR2 YYEKEE, per germline (reference sequence). Losses at the gene ends were 4 bases for V and 2 bases for J; bases not matched to a gene: 1. This CDR3 region has 14 residues. The CDR3 spells CASSRTGAGNTIYF. CDR3 coding DNA: TGTGCCAGCAGCCGGACAGGGGCTGGAAACACCATATATTTT.

This clonotype came up many times. The rearrangement links TRBV27 to TRBJ1-1, with 8 positions matching TRBD1. Looked up from germline, CDR1 is MNHEY and CDR2 is SMNVEV (reference sequence). The CDR3 sequence is 14 residues long. V lost 8 bases and J lost 1; bases outside the gene matches: 6. As DNA, the CDR3 is TGTGCCAGCTTCTCAACAGGGGGGAACACTGAAGCTTTCTTT. It is translated as CASFSTGGNTEAFF.

This clonotype was seen many times. The chain joins TRBV12-3 or TRBV12-4 to TRBJ1-2, with 7 bases aligning to TRBD1. Losses at the gene ends were 6 bases for V and 7 bases for J; bases not matched to a gene: 8. CDR3 size: 13 residues. The CDR3 nucleotides read TGTGCCAGCAGGAGACAGGGTTTGGGTGGCTACACCTTC. It translates to CASRRQGLGGYTF.

This clonotype came up many times. The chain is built from TRBV20-1 and TRBJ1-2, with 7 bases lining up with TRBD1. Trimming took 1 base from V and 6 from J; bases not matched to a gene: 5. Looked up from germline, CDR1 is DFQATT and CDR2 is SNEGSKA (reference sequence). This CDR3 is built from 13 residues. CDR3 nucleotides: TGCAGTGCTAGAGCAACAGGGGATCATGGCTACACCTTC. It yields the protein CSARATGDHGYTF.

This clonotype was observed at least ten times. J is TRBJ1-2 and V is TRBV2; TRBD1 aligns across 8 bases. After removal of 1 base from V and 8 bases from J, the junction contained 6 bases not matched to a gene. CDR1 and CDR2 (germline): SNHLY, FYNNEI. The CDR3 contains 14 residues. The DNA of the CDR3 is TGTGCCAGCAGTGAAGACCCCAGGGGGCGCGGCTACACCTTC. This gives the protein CASSEDPRGRGYTF.

This clonotype was seen ten or more times. V usage is TRBV11-2 and J usage is TRBJ1-2; D is possibly TRBD1 (5 bases). Germline assignment: CDR1 SGHAT and CDR2 FQNNGV. CDR3 length: 14 residues. V lost 5 bases and J 8 bases, leaving 18 bases between the germline ends. The CDR3 bases are TGTGCCAGCAGCCCGCAGGGACTCCCTCGCGGCTACACCTTC. It codes for CASSPQGLPRGYTF.

Ten or more counts support this clonotype. The chain combines TRBV4-3 with TRBJ2-7; D is uncertain. The V end lost 0 bases, the J end lost 2 bases, and 14 bases lay between the germline ends. The CDR3 is 16 amino acids. Germline CDR1 and CDR2: LGHNA and YSLEER. This chain's CDR3 is CASSQDESSLTYEQYF. The CDR3 DNA reads TGCGCCAGCAGCCAAGATGAGTCCAGCCTCACCTACGAGCAGTACTTC.

This clonotype has a count of ten or more. The chain joins TRBV25-1 to TRBJ2-3, with D possibly TRBD2 on 7 matching bases. Trimming removed 1 base from V and 0 bases from J, with 11 bases in between. The germline CDR1 and CDR2 sequences are MGHDK and SYGVNS. This CDR3 comprises 16 residues. This CDR3 reads CASSEWEGVSTDTQYF. The CDR3 nucleotides read TGTGCCAGCAGTGAATGGGAGGGGGTCAGCACAGATACGCAGTATTTT.

The chain employs TRBV20-1 and TRBJ1-2; D is unclear. V shed 7 bases and J shed 4 bases, with 13 bases lying between them. Germline CDR1 is DFQATT and CDR2 is SNEGSKA (reference sequence). The CDR3 sequence is 12 residues long. CDR3 protein: CSGADVGYGYTF. The CDR3 nucleotides read TGCAGTGGGGCCGATGTAGGCTATGGCTACACCTTC.

This clonotype showed up many times. The V gene is TRBV6-1, the J gene TRBJ2-3, with a weak D call TRBD2 (5 bases). The V gene lost 5 bases and the J gene lost 2 bases, with 17 bases spanning the gap. Germline V gene sequence: CDR1 MNHNS, CDR2 SASEGT. This CDR3 is 16 amino acids long. The CDR3 DNA is TGTGCCAGCAGTTTAAACGGGGTTGGGGACACAGATACGCAGTATTTT. It is translated as CASSLNGVGDTDTQYF.